The T cell receptor (beta chain) under discussion was sequenced for a study of monozygotic twins with inflammatory bowel disease. CDR3 length equals 15 residues. CDR1 is KGHDR, CDR2 SFDVKD, per germline. TCRdb re-called the 5' RACE reads and gives one entry per CDR3 protein, without DNA. Across some 300,000 distinct CDR3 sequences, the top ten clones capture about 5% of the sample. Blood (2.5 ml) was collected from every donor individually. This receptor was obtained from a human donor with ulcerative colitis or Crohn's disease, or a healthy co-twin of an affected twin (not recorded which). The V call is TRBV24-1, the J call TRBJ2-7; TCRdb proposes TRBD1, but this gene call is untestable without DNA. Sequenced material: blood. The CDR3 sequence: CATSDPGASSYEQYF.